These 17 T cell receptor beta chains originate from one sample sequenced in a study of human T cells and chemical hapten exposure. Stated time point: patch test 3, about 24 weeks after DPC sensitization. Treatment in this sample: therapeutic diphenylcyclopropenone sensitization with weekly scalp DPC. The starting material, unfractionated whole blood, was used for total RNA extraction. TCRdb re-called the RACE reads through MiXCR, storing one row per CDR3 protein. This sample has about 39,000 distinct CDR3 sequences, with about 12% found just once. Source: whole blood, taken in connection with sensitization to the hapten diphenylcyclopropenone (DPC). The receptor set was obtained from a woman aged 35 to 49 with alopecia areata. Some clones in this sample may be carry-over from other donors' samples.

This clonotype appeared many times. CDR3 sequence: CASSISRNEQFF. In DNA form, the CDR3 reads TGTGCCAGTAGTATCAGCCGCAATGAGCAGTTCTTC. The chain recombines TRBV19 with TRBJ2-1; D is uncertain. Germline CDR1 LNHDA, CDR2 SQIVND (reference sequence). The CDR3 is 12 amino acids. The V end lost 3 bases, the J end lost 6 bases, and 6 bases lay between the germline ends.

This clonotype was observed at least ten times. The chain couples TRBV29-1 to TRBJ1-1, with 12 bases fitting TRBD1. CDR1 is SQVTM and CDR2 is ANQGSEA in the germline V gene. V dropped 6 bases and J dropped 5; count of bases not matched to a gene: 7. CDR3 length equals 14 residues. CDR3 in amino acids: CSVGTGGSGTEAFF. The DNA of the CDR3 is TGCAGCGTAGGGACAGGGGGCTCGGGGACTGAAGCTTTCTTT.

There are a few counts of this clonotype. The rearrangement joins TRBV10-3 to TRBJ1-6, with 8 bases aligning to TRBD1. After removal of 2 bases from V and 10 bases from J, the junction contained 7 bases not matched to a gene. The CDR3 covers 15 residues. The V gene's germline CDR1 is ENHRY and CDR2 SYGVKD. CDR3 protein: CAISETTGTGSPLHF. CDR3 DNA: TGTGCCATCAGTGAGACAACCGGGACAGGATCACCCCTCCACTTT.

This chain uses TRBV5-1 with TRBJ2-7, with no clear D. Trimming shortened V by 1 base and J by 5 bases, and 16 bases separated the two germline ends. CDR1 is SGHRS, CDR2 YFSETQ, per germline. This CDR3 is built from 15 residues. DNA of the CDR3: TGCGCCAGCAGCTTGCATGGCGCAGAGATAGACGAGCAGTACTTC. Translated: CASSLHGAEIDEQYF. The full variable domain, with the rest looked up from reference TRBV5-1 and TRBJ2-7, is KAGVTQTPRYLIKTRGQQVTLSCSPISGHRSVSWYQQTPGQGLQFLFEYFSETQRNKGNFPGRFSGRQFSNSRSEMNVSTLELGDSALYLCASSLHGAEIDEQYFGPGTRLTVT.

This clonotype was seen at least ten times. The V gene is TRBV7-8, the J gene TRBJ2-5, with D uncertain. The CDR3 is 16 residues long. CDR1 and CDR2 from the germline V gene are SGHVS and FQNEAQ. The V and J ends lost 2 bases and 1 base respectively, with 14 bases between them. The CDR3 nucleotides read TGTGCCAGCAGCTTAAATTATATGGGCCGCCAAGAGACCCAGTACTTC. This gives the protein CASSLNYMGRQETQYF.

This clonotype was counted a few times. The chain recombines TRBV11-1 with TRBJ2-3; the D gene is possibly TRBD2 (5 bases). Trimming pared 0 bases from V and 3 bases from J, leaving 13 bases between. CDR3 size: 16 residues. In germline, CDR1 is SGHAT, CDR2 FQDESV (reference sequence). The CDR3 reads CASSLAVGLRTDTQYF. The CDR3 nucleotides read TGTGCCAGCAGCTTAGCGGTTGGACTGAGAACAGATACGCAGTATTTT.

The rearrangement links TRBV9 to TRBJ2-1; 9 nucleotides align to TRBD1. The CDR3 length is 14 residues. J was trimmed by 7 bases and V by 0 bases; bases with no gene match: 2. CDR1 is SGDLS and CDR2 is YYNGEE in the germline V gene. CDR3 nucleotides: TGTGCCAGCAGCGTAGGGACAGGGGTAAATGAGCAGTTCTTC. Translation gives CASSVGTGVNEQFF. Variable domain in full (rest from reference TRBV9 and TRBJ2-1): DSGVTQTPKHLITATGQRVTLRCSPRSGDLSVYWYQQSLDQGLQFLIQYYNGEERAKGNILERFSAQQFPDLHSELNLSSLELGDSALYFCASSVGTGVNEQFFGPGTRLTVL.

This clonotype was seen more than once but under ten times. V is TRBV5-1 and J is TRBJ1-2; perhaps TRBD1 as D (6 bases). V was trimmed by 0 bases and J by 6 bases, leaving 12 bases between them. Germline CDR1 SGHRS, CDR2 YFSETQ. This CDR3 contains 14 residues. CDR3 in amino acids: CASSLGQEINGYTF. The CDR3 DNA sequence: TGCGCCAGCAGCTTGGGACAGGAGATTAATGGCTACACCTTC.

This clonotype was observed a few times. This chain uses TRBV5-1 with TRBJ2-5; 12 bases match TRBD1. The germline V gene has CDR1 SGHRS and CDR2 YFSETQ. V was pared by 1 base and J by 4 bases, with 2 bases of the junction left unmatched. The CDR3 has 15 residues. The CDR3 DNA reads as TGCGCCAGCAGCTTGAGGGACAGGGGGCGAGAGACCCAGTACTTC. This gives the protein CASSLRDRGRETQYF.

This clonotype came up many times. J is TRBJ1-1 and V is TRBV28; D uncertain. Germline loops: CDR1 MDHEN, CDR2 SYDVKM. With 6 bases removed from V and 0 bases from J, the gap between germline ends came to 5 bases. This CDR3 contains 12 residues. CDR3: CASRAVNTEAFF. The CDR3 DNA is TGTGCCAGCAGGGCCGTGAACACTGAAGCTTTCTTT.

V usage is TRBV29-1 and J usage is TRBJ1-1, with a weak D call TRBD1 (5 bases). Trimming left V 7 bases short and J 1 base short, with 10 bases between. Germline CDR1 reads SQVTM; CDR2 reads ANQGSEA. This CDR3 region has 12 residues. The CDR3 DNA reads as TGCAGCGCGGGACTCCAGAACACTGAAGCTTTCTTT. Translation: CSAGLQNTEAFF.

This clonotype was picked up many times. J is TRBJ2-2 and V is TRBV10-1; 8 bases are shared with TRBD2. J gave up 3 bases and V 7 bases, and 4 bases lay outside the gene matches. The germline V gene encodes CDR1 WNHNN and CDR2 SYGVQD (reference sequence). The CDR3 length is 14 residues. CDR3 sequence reads: CASNTGGDTGELFF. The CDR3 DNA reads TGCGCCAGCAATACGGGAGGGGACACCGGGGAGCTGTTTTTT.

Only one count was recorded for this clonotype. A much larger clone differs from this one at a single base, so this may be a read error. V is TRBV10-2 and J is TRBJ2-5; D may be TRBD1 (6 bases). The CDR3 consists of 14 residues. Germline CDR1 is WSHSY and CDR2 is SAAADI. The CDR3 DNA is TGCGCCAGCAGTGTGCCGACAGGACGAGAGGCCCAGTACTTC. Its protein is CASSVPTGREAQYF.

The rearrangement links TRBV7-6 to TRBJ2-3; 8 positions agree with TRBD2. This CDR3 contains 13 residues. Unmatched junction bases numbered 3, after V lost 6 bases and J lost 4 bases. From germline, CDR1 is SGHVS and CDR2 FNYEAQ. CDR3 sequence (DNA): TGTGCCAGCAGTAGCGGGACGGCAGATACGCAGTATTTT. Protein sequence: CASSSGTADTQYF.

The chain combines TRBV5-1 with TRBJ2-2; D remains ambiguous. V shed 1 base and J shed 0 bases, with 7 bases lying between them. The germline CDR1 and CDR2 sequences are SGHRS and YFSETQ. The CDR3 is 15 amino acids. In nucleotides, the CDR3 is TGCGCCAGCAGCTTGTATAACTCGAACACCGGGGAGCTGTTTTTT. Encoded protein: CASSLYNSNTGELFF. Filled out from reference TRBV5-1 and TRBJ2-2, the complete variable domain reads KAGVTQTPRYLIKTRGQQVTLSCSPISGHRSVSWYQQTPGQGLQFLFEYFSETQRNKGNFPGRFSGRQFSNSRSEMNVSTLELGDSALYLCASSLYNSNTGELFFGEGSRLTVL.

This sequence joins TRBV7-8 and TRBJ1-6; D is perhaps TRBD1 (6 bases). Germline values: CDR1 SGHVS, CDR2 FQNEAQ. The CDR3 loop spans 15 amino acids. Trimming removed 10 bases from V and 7 bases from J, with 20 bases in between. CDR3 coding DNA: TGTGCCACCCACCCCCTCGGACAGCCCAATTCACCCCTCCACTTT. It yields the protein CATHPLGQPNSPLHF.

This clonotype was picked up many times. The chain recombines TRBV6-5 with TRBJ1-2; possibly TRBD1 for D (5 bases). Trimming removed 4 bases at V and 2 bases at J, with 14 bases between. This CDR3 has 15 amino acids. The germline CDR1 and CDR2 sequences are MNHEY and SVGAGI. This chain's CDR3 is CASSSFGGRNYGYTF. The CDR3 DNA is TGTGCCAGCAGTTCCTTTGGGGGACGGAACTATGGCTACACCTTC.